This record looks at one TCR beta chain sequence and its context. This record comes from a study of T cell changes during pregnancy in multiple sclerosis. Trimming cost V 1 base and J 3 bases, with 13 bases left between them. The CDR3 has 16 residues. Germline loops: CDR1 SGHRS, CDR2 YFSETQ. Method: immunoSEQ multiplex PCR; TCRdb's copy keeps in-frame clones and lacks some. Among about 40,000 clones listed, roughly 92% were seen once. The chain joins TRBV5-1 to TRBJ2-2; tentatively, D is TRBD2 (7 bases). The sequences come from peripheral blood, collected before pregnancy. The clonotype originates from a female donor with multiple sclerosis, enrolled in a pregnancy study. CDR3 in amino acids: CASSLLGGADTGELFF. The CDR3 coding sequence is TGCGCCAGCAGCTTGTTGGGGGGGGCCGACACCGGGGAGCTGTTTTTT.